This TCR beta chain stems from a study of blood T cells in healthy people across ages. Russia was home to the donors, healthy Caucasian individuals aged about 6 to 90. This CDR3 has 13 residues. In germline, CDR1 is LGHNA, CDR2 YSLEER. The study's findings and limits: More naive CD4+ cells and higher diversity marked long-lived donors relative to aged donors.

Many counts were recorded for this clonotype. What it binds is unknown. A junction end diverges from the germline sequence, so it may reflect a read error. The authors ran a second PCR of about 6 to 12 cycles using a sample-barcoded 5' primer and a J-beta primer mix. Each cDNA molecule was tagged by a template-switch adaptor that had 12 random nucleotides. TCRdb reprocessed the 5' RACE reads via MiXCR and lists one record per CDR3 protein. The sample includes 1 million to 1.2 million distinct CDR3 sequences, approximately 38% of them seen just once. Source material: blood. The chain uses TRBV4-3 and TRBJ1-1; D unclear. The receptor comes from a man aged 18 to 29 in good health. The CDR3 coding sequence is TGTGCCAGCAGCCAGGACGGGAACACTGAAGCTTTCTTT. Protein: CASSQDGNTEAFF.